One sample yielded the 3 T cell receptor beta chains listed below, sequenced in a study of cytomegalovirus exposure and HLA in healthy donors. PCR involved 60 Vbeta and 13 Jbeta primers. TCRdb keeps only in-frame clones here, not all; method: immunoSEQ multiplex PCR. The sample lists 90,000 to 95,000 clones, just under 80% occurring once. Specimen: PBMCs. These receptor sequences come from a male donor in good health and CMV-seropositive.

The J gene is TRBJ1-1, the V gene TRBV29-1; D gene uncertain. Germline V gene sequence: CDR1 SQVTM, CDR2 ANQGSEA. The CDR3 sequence is 12 residues long. Trimming cost V 3 bases and J 8 bases, with 13 bases left between them. The CDR3 protein is CSVEQVPGEAFF. For the CDR3, the DNA is TGCAGCGTTGAGCAGGTTCCGGGAGAAGCTTTCTTT. Full variable domain (remainder filled in from reference TRBV29-1 and TRBJ1-1): SAVISQKPSRDICQRGTSLTIQCQVDSQVTMMFWYRQQPGQSLTLIATANQGSEATYESGFVIDKFPISRPNLTFSTLTVSNMSPEDSSIYLCSVEQVPGEAFFGQGTRLTVV.

The V call is TRBV5-4, the J call TRBJ1-5; D call uncertain. Germline V gene data show CDR1 as SGHNT and CDR2 as YYREEE (reference sequence). The CDR3 extends over 13 amino acids. V gave up 3 bases and J gave up 3 bases, with 7 bases separating them. CDR3 amino acids: CASSSGINQPQHF. CDR3 DNA sequence: TGTGCCAGCAGCTCGGGAATCAATCAGCCCCAGCATTTT. Together with reference TRBV5-4 and TRBJ1-5, the CDR3 gives the full variable domain: ETGVTQSPTHLIKTRGQQVTLRCSSQSGHNTVSWYQQALGQGPQFIFQYYREEENGRGNFPPRFSGLQFPNYSSELNVNALELDDSALYLCASSSGINQPQHFGDGTRLSIL.

CDR3 nucleotides: TGTGCCAGCAGTGAGGGTGGGGGCTGGACTGAAGCTTTCTTT. Protein sequence: CASSEGGGWTEAFF. This sequence joins TRBV25-1 and TRBJ1-1; tentatively, D is TRBD1 (6 bases). Looked up from germline, CDR1 is MGHDK and CDR2 is SYGVNS. V lost 3 bases and J lost 5, with 13 bases in between. The CDR3 totals 14 residues.